This TCR beta chain was profiled in a study of blood T cells in healthy people across ages. A second roughly 6 to 12 cycle PCR used barcoded and J-beta primers. TCRdb reanalysed the 5' RACE reads using MiXCR and keeps one entry per CDR3 protein. The sample holds 1,300,000 or so distinct CDR3 sequences, around 59% seen once. This TCR derives from a man aged 18 to 30 in good health. What was sequenced was blood.

The CDR3 bases are TGTGCCAGCAGCTTAAGACAGGGTTTTAGCAATCAGCCCCAGCATTTT. Residues: CASSLRQGFSNQPQHF. V gene TRBV7-8 combines with J gene TRBJ1-5; 7 bases agree with TRBD1. From germline, CDR1 is SGHVS and CDR2 FQNEAQ. This CDR3 has 16 residues. V was clipped by 2 bases and J by 0 bases; unmatched bases: 4.